This is a list of T cell receptor beta chains from one sample in a study of CD8 T cells in ankylosing spondylitis. TCRdb analysed the 5' RACE reads with MiXCR anew, one entry per CDR3 protein. The sample has some 450,000 distinct CDR3 sequences, more than 15% seen once. What was sequenced was blood, either unsorted or a sorted T cell fraction (not recorded which). Receptors originate from a male donor with ankylosing spondylitis. CDR3s include the opening cysteine and the closing phenylalanine or tryptophan.

v_gene	CDR3aa
TRBV3-1	CASSQDGTPPQYF
TRBV29-1	CSVSTGVGEKLFF
TRBV30	CAYDLGLAVGEQFF
TRBV7-2	CASSSKGAYGYTF
TRBV20-1	CSARGRTGKNMQNSGNTIYF
TRBV20-1	CSARGGGRSVDTQYF
TRBV20-1	CSAKVSRGNTIYF
TRBV12-3/TRBV12-4	CASSPDRGYGYTF
TRBV4-1	CASSQVFSGGKFSYNEQFF
TRBV5-1	CASSLVAGSLYNEQFF
TRBV7-6	CASSSPTGPSTDTQYF
TRBV11-2	CASSLPAQHGYTF
TRBV12-3/TRBV12-4	CASSLGQGPNYGYTF
TRBV30	CAWSLSLLAGGWNEQFF
TRBV5-1	CASSFGVAAYNEQFF
TRBV3-1	CASSHGFSYNEQFF
TRBV15	CATSRDGSRNTEAFF
TRBV20-1	CSARHPGGGVSYEQYF
TRBV6-5	CASSTTGTGAYEQYF
TRBV6-2/TRBV6-3	CASSYDAGNSYNEQFF
TRBV10-1	CASSGAFTDTQYF
TRBV4-2	CASSFSGEGTGELFF
TRBV5-1	CASSLGPGPPSTDTQYF